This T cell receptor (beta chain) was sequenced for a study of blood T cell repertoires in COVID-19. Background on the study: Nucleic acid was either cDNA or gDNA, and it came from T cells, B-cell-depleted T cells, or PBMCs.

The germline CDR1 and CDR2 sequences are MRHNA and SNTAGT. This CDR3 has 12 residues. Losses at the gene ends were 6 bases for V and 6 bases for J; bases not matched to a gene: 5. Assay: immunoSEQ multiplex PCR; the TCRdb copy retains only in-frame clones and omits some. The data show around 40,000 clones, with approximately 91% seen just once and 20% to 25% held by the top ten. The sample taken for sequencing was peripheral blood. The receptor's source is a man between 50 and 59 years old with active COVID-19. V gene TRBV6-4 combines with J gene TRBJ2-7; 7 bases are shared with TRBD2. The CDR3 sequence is CASRELAREQYF. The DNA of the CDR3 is TGTGCCAGCAGGGAACTAGCGCGCGAGCAGTACTTC.